This T cell receptor (beta chain) was recorded in a study of T cell responses to AZD1222 COVID-19 vaccine. Data came from immunoSEQ multiplex PCR; TCRdb stores just in-frame clones and leaves some out. The sample includes about 120,000 clones, approximately 90% seen only once; the top ten take less than 3.5%. In regard to this clone: Its antigen remains unknown.

Study-wide results and caveats: Clonal diversity may have been underestimated in mostly white British donors. At baseline, just a handful of AZD1222 recipients tested seropositive. Breadth and depth of Spike-specific TCRs rose after two AZD1222 doses.

Trimming removed 6 bases from V and 4 bases from J, with 9 bases in between. This CDR3 comprises 12 residues. CDR1 and CDR2 (germline): LGHDT, YNNKEL (reference sequence). The chain has TRBV3-1 (or the pseudogene TRBV3-2) and TRBJ1-2; D unclear. The receptor was isolated from an adult in good health. Sequencing used peripheral blood, obtained on day 0 of AZD1222 vaccination. The CDR3: CASRGSLYGYTF. CDR3 sequence (DNA): TGTGCCAGCAGAGGGAGCCTCTATGGCTACACCTTC.